One sample yielded the 16 T cell receptor beta chains listed below, sequenced in a study of T cell repertoires in cytomegalovirus infection. TCRdb recomputed calls from the reads with MiXCR, one row per CDR3 protein. The repertoire holds around 330,000 distinct CDR3 sequences, with roughly 17% as singletons. The sequenced sample was PBMCs. The receptors here all came from a human donor in good health (CMV status not recorded). Some clones in this sample may be carry-over from other donors' samples.

Details on this clonotype: Given a much more abundant clone one base away, this may be a read error. The chain has TRBV5-4 and TRBJ2-2; 9 positions agree with TRBD1. V shed 4 bases, J shed 7 bases, and the junction held 8 bases outside the gene matches. Germline CDR1 and CDR2: SGHNT and YYREEE (reference sequence). The CDR3 covers 15 residues. CDR3 in DNA: TGTGCCAGCAGCCTCGGACAGGGGAGGATCGGGGAGCTGTTTTTT. This gives the protein CASSLGQGRIGELFF. Full variable domain (remainder filled in from reference TRBV5-4 and TRBJ2-2): ETGVTQSPTHLIKTRGQQVTLRCSSQSGHNTVSWYQQALGQGPQFIFQYYREEENGRGNFPPRFSGLQFPNYSSELNVNALELDDSALYLCASSLGQGRIGELFFGEGSRLTVL.

In this sample, this clonotype turned up many times. The V gene is TRBV12-3 or TRBV12-4, the J gene TRBJ2-7; 7 bases are a match to TRBD2. J lost 5 bases, V lost 8 bases, and 3 bases had no gene match. This CDR3 spans 11 amino acids. CDR3 sequence (DNA): TGTGCCAGCGGGGGGGGTGACGAGCAGTACTTC. Amino acids: CASGGGDEQYF.

This clonotype was recorded many times. V is TRBV12-3 or TRBV12-4 and J is TRBJ1-2; possibly TRBD1 for D (6 bases). Deletions cut 5 bases from V and 1 base from J, with 11 bases between. The CDR3 length is 14 residues. The CDR3 nucleotides are TGTGCCAGCAGTGTCGAGGGGGGTAACTATGGCTACACCTTC. It specifies CASSVEGGNYGYTF.

The chain carries TRBV2 and TRBJ2-3; no reliable D call. The germline CDR1 and CDR2 sequences are SNHLY and FYNNEI. Trimming left V 2 bases short and J 6 bases short, with 6 bases between. The CDR3 is 12 residues long. CDR3 bases: TGTGCCAGCAGTGAACTGAGGGATACGCAGTATTTT. This codes for CASSELRDTQYF.

A remark on this clonotype: A much larger clone lies a single base off, so this may be a read error. The chain combines TRBV4-1 with TRBJ1-2; D gene ambiguous. Germline V gene sequence: CDR1 MGHRA, CDR2 YSYEKL. The V gene lost 4 bases and the J gene lost 0 bases, with 12 bases spanning the gap. The CDR3 sequence is 15 residues long. Written as DNA, the CDR3 is TGCGCCAGCAGCCTTTACAGTGATCCTAACTATGGCTACACCTTC. It translates to CASSLYSDPNYGYTF.

This clonotype was found many times. The V call is TRBV28, the J call TRBJ2-5; D is ambiguous. V dropped 3 bases and J dropped 5 bases, with 13 bases sitting between them. The CDR3 runs to 14 residues. Germline V gene lookup returns CDR1 MDHEN and CDR2 SYDVKM. For the CDR3, the DNA is TGTGCCAGCAGTTTTTCCAGTCCCTCGGAGACCCAGTACTTC. Its protein product is CASSFSSPSETQYF.

This clonotype was picked up many times. This rearrangement joins TRBV7-2 to TRBJ2-3, with TRBD2 matching over 12 bases. This CDR3 comprises 16 residues. V lost 5 bases, J lost 2 bases, and 5 bases stayed unmatched. Germline-derived CDR1 and CDR2 are SGHTA and FQGNSA. In nucleotides, the CDR3 is TGTGCCAGCAGCCCAGGACTAGCGGGGACCACAGATACGCAGTATTTT. As protein: CASSPGLAGTTDTQYF.

This clonotype was detected ten times or more. The chain recombines TRBV7-9 with TRBJ1-2; D is undetermined. Per germline, CDR1 SEHNR and CDR2 FQNEAQ (reference sequence). The CDR3 has 14 amino acids. The germline V and J ends were trimmed by 1 base and 2 bases, with 8 bases remaining between them. The CDR3 region has the DNA TGTGCCAGCAGCTTAGTTACAGAGAACTATGGCTACACCTTC. This sequence encodes CASSLVTENYGYTF.

The chain links TRBV20-1 to TRBJ2-1, with 12 bases matching TRBD2. Germline CDR1 is DFQATT and CDR2 is SNEGSKA (reference sequence). The CDR3 runs 14 residues. V shed 5 bases, J shed 5 bases, and the junction held 4 bases outside the gene matches. Here the CDR3 DNA reads TGCAGTGCTCCCTCTAGCGGGGGGGACAATGAGCAGTTCTTC. It codes for CSAPSSGGDNEQFF.

This clonotype appeared many times. This rearrangement joins TRBV12-3 or TRBV12-4 to TRBJ1-1, with 7 positions matching TRBD1. CDR3 size: 13 residues. Trimming took 6 bases from V and 4 from J; bases not matched to a gene: 5. CDR3 region: CASSTGVLTEAFF. The DNA for the CDR3 is TGTGCCAGCAGCACAGGGGTCCTCACTGAAGCTTTCTTT.

J is TRBJ2-4 and V is TRBV7-8, with D uncertain. V was shortened by 0 bases and J by 2 bases, with 11 bases between the two germline ends. Germline CDR1 is SGHVS and CDR2 is FQNEAQ. CDR3 length: 16 residues. The CDR3 DNA is TGTGCCAGCAGCTTAGCTGTCTCTGGGACCAAAAACATTCAGTACTTC. Its protein is CASSLAVSGTKNIQYF.

This chain links TRBV7-9 with TRBJ2-3; 9 positions agree with TRBD2. This CDR3 comprises 15 residues. CDR1 SEHNR and CDR2 FQNEAQ come from the germline V gene (reference sequence). The V and J ends lost 4 bases and 4 bases, in that order; junction bases with no gene match: 6. For the CDR3, the DNA is TGTGCCAGCAGCTGGTCTAGCGGGGTCGCAGATACGCAGTATTTT. Translated, it gives CASSWSSGVADTQYF. Variable domain in full (rest from reference TRBV7-9 and TRBJ2-3): DTGVSQNPRHKITKRGQNVTFRCDPISEHNRLYWYRQTLGQGPEFLTYFQNEAQLEKSRLLSDRFSAERPKGSFSTLEIQRTEQGDSAMYLCASSWSSGVADTQYFGPGTRLTVL.

This clonotype was detected ten times or more. At one end the junction does not follow the germline gene, possibly because of a read error. The chain combines TRBV5-1 with TRBJ2-5; no clear D gene. The V gene's germline CDR1 is SGHRS and CDR2 YFSETQ. The CDR3 has 11 amino acids. The DNA of the CDR3 is TGTGCCAGCAGCTTACAAGAGACCCAGTACTTC. Its translation: CASSLQETQYF. Supplemented by reference TRBV5-1 and TRBJ2-5, the full variable domain reads KAGVTQTPRYLIKTRGQQVTLSCSPISGHRSVSWYQQTPGQGLQFLFEYFSETQRNKGNFPGRFSGRQFSNSRSEMNVSTLELGDSALYLCASSLQETQYFGPGTRLLVL.

This clonotype was seen more than once but under ten times. The chain uses TRBV5-6 and TRBJ2-7; no firm D call. Per the germline V gene, CDR1 is SGHDT and CDR2 is YYEEEE. Trimming removed 4 bases at V and 3 bases at J, with 5 bases between. CDR3 size: 11 residues. CDR3 residues: CASSGYYEQYF. CDR3 DNA: TGTGCCAGCAGCGGGTACTACGAGCAGTACTTC.

The sample holds a few counts of this clonotype. The gene calls are TRBV20-1 and TRBJ1-1, with unresolved D. The CDR3 covers 13 residues. Germline values: CDR1 DFQATT, CDR2 SNEGSKA (reference sequence). With 4 bases removed from V and 0 bases from J, the gap between germline ends came to 9 bases. DNA for the CDR3: TGCAGTGCTATACCGGGAATGAACACTGAAGCTTTCTTT. Protein sequence: CSAIPGMNTEAFF.

This clonotype has a handful of counts. The V gene is TRBV15, the J gene TRBJ1-2, with D hard to call. V was shortened by 0 bases and J by 8 bases, with 22 bases between the two germline ends. The CDR3 has 17 residues. Germline V gene sequence: CDR1 LNHNV, CDR2 YYDKDF (reference sequence). Written as DNA, the CDR3 is TGTGCCACCAGCAGAGATCAGGACCCAGGAGGGTCTGGGGGCTACACCTTC. Its translation: CATSRDQDPGGSGGYTF.